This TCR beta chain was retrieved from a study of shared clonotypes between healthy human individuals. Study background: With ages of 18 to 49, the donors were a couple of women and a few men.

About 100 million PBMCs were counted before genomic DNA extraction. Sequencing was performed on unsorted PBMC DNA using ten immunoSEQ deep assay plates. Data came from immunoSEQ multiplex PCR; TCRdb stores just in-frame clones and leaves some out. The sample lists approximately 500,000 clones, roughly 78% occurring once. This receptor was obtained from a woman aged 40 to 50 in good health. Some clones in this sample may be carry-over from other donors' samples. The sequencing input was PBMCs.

CDR3 bases: TGCGCCAGCAGCGAACAGGGGGCGCATGGCTACACCTTC. It encodes CASSEQGAHGYTF. J is TRBJ1-2 and V is TRBV5-1, with 9 bases aligning to TRBD1. V gave up 4 bases and J gave up 6 bases; unmatched junction bases: 4. Germline assignment: CDR1 SGHRS and CDR2 YFSETQ. The length of the CDR3 is 13 residues. Filled out from reference TRBV5-1 and TRBJ1-2, the complete variable domain reads KAGVTQTPRYLIKTRGQQVTLSCSPISGHRSVSWYQQTPGQGLQFLFEYFSETQRNKGNFPGRFSGRQFSNSRSEMNVSTLELGDSALYLCASSEQGAHGYTFGSGTRLTVV.